The entry that follows covers one T cell receptor beta chain sequence. Its antigen is unknown. This CDR3 is missing its conserved last phenylalanine or tryptophan, likely due to a read error. V and J are trimmed by 1 base and 9 bases, and the gene matches miss 1 base of the junction. The germline V gene gives CDR1 as SGHRS and CDR2 as YFSETQ. The CDR3 has 12 residues if both end residues are counted. CDR3 DNA only is kept here, 36 bases in frame from base 1. RNA was extracted using the RNeasy kit, and roughly 0.5 to 1 ug of the RNA was reverse transcribed with random hexamers. The immunoSEQ multiplex PCR assay, covering 54 Vbeta and 13 Jbeta segments, was used to amplify TCR beta CDR3 regions. PCR amplification bias was corrected using a synthetic template baseline for primer optimization and computational correction. The original methods were these. Only productive sequences were kept, with reads annotated to V, D and J genes according to IMGT and analyzed in immunoSEQ Analyzer. Clonality was computed as one minus Shannon entropy normalized by log2 of the number of productive unique sequences. Public and private clones were assessed among the 100 most prevalent clones of each patient and control. Clones were defined as Susac-specific if absent from the healthy and MS cohorts, from some 1,000 published viral clones and from other ImmuneACCESS disease sequences. TCRdb ran its own pipeline on the public reads, namely fastp trimming at Q25 and MiXCR clone calling, and kept in-frame beta chains. Each CDR3 protein appears once, grouped with its most common genes and DNA. The V and J calls and clone size are TCRdb's, not the authors'. The sample data list 160,000 or so distinct CDR3 sequences, and 92% of these were observed just once. Around 0.08% of the sample is in the top ten clones.

This specimen belongs to a study of CD8 T cells in Susac syndrome (dated by TCRdb to between 2019 and 2020). Study-wide context: Repertoire sequencing was used to test whether CD8+ T cell activation and differentiation in Susac syndrome was antigen driven.

Broad study findings and their caveats: The TCR sequencing and HLA analysis was acknowledged to have included a relatively small number of individuals.

Peripheral blood CD8+ and CD4+ T cells from healthy donors, Susac syndrome patients and multiple sclerosis patients were profiled using high-throughput TCR beta sequencing. Healthy donors were included as age- and sex-matched controls. CD8+ TEMRA cells were enriched by FACS, while bulk CD8+ and CD4+ T cells were purified by magnetic negative isolation. Blood was drawn into EDTA tubes, processed within 24 hours, and PBMCs were isolated by density gradient centrifugation. PBMCs destined for TCR sequencing were cryopreserved in liquid nitrogen and later thawed in a 37 °C water bath. A purity of at least 90% was achieved for sorted or isolated CD4+, CD8+ and CD8+ TEMRA cells.

This chain is built from TRBV5-1 and TRBJ2-1, with 7 junctional bases fitting TRBD2. This TCR derives from a human donor in good health. The material sequenced was CD4+ T cells from PBMCs. In nucleotides, the sequence is TGCGCCAGCAGCTTGATAGCGGGTGAGCAGTTCTTG. This translates into CASSLIAGEQFL.